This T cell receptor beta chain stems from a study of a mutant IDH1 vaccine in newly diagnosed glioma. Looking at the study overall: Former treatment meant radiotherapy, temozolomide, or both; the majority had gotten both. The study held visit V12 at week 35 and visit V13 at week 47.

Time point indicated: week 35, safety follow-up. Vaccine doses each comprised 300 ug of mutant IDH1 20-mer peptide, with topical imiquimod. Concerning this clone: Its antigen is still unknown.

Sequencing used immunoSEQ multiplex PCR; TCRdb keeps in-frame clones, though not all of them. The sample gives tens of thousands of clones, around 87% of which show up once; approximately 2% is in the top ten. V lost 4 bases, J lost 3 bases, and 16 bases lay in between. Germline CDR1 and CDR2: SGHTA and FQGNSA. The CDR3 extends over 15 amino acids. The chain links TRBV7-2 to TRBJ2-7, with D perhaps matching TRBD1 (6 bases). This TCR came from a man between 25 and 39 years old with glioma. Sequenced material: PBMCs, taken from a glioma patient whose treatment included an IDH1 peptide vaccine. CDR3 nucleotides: TGTGCCAGCAGCTCGGGGCTGACAGGCCGCTACGAGCAGTACTTC. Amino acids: CASSSGLTGRYEQYF.